The sequence of this T cell receptor beta chain was determined in a study of blood T cell repertoires in COVID-19. Study-level information: T cells, B-cell-depleted T cells, or PBMCs provided the cDNA or gDNA that served as material.

With V trimmed by 3 bases and J by 2 bases, 15 bases remained unmatched. This CDR3 spans 18 amino acids. Germline-derived CDR1 and CDR2 are LNHNV and YYDKDF (reference sequence). In the original analysis: For nucleated cells, counts were estimated from reference gene primer amplification. The assay was immunoSEQ multiplex PCR, and TCRdb's table has in-frame clones only and misses some. The V and J calls and clone size come from that table; D and trimming were worked out from the DNA. The sample shows 190,000 or so clones, approximately 83% of them seen only once. Across 24 US areas, participants ranged in age from roughly 18 to 95 years. Clinical history reported by participants formed the basis on which cohorts were assigned. This clone was seen a single time.

This chain joins TRBV15 and TRBJ2-5; 7 positions match TRBD2. The sequenced sample consisted of PBMCs or T cells enriched from blood (not recorded which). The clonotype comes from a man aged 35-49 years who had recovered from COVID-19. The CDR3 bases are TGTGCCACCAGCAGGGCGACGGGATGGGGGGGGACTCAAGAGACCCAGTACTTC. Its translation: CATSRATGWGGTQETQYF.